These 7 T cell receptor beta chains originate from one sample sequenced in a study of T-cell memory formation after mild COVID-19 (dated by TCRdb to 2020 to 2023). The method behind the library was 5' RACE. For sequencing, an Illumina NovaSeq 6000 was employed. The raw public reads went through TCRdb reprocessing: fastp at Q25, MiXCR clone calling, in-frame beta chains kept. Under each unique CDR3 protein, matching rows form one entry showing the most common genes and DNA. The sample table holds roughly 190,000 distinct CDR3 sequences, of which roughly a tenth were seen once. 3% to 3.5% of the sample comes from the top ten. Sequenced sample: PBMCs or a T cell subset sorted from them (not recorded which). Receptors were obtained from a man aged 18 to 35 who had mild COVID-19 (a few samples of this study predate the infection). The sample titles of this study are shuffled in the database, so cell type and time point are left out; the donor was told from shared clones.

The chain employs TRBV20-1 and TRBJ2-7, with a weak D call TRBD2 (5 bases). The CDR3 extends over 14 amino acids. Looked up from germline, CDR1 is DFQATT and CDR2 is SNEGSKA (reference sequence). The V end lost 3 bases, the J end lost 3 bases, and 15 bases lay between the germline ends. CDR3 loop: CSARPPSSRYEQYV. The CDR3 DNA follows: TGCAGTGCTAGGCCTCCTTCTAGCCGCTACGAGCAGTACGTC.

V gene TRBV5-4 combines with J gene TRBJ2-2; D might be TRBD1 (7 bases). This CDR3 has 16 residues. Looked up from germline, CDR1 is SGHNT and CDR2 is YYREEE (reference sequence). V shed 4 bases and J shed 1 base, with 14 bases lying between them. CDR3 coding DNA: TGTGCCAGCAGCCCAGGCGGGACAGAGAACACCGGGGAGCTGTTTTTT. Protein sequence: CASSPGGTENTGELFF.

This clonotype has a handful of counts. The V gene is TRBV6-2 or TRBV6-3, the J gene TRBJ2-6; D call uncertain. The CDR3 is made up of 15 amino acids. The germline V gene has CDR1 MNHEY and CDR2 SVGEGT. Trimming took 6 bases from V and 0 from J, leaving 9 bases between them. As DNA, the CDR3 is TGTGCCAGCAGAAAGCCGCTCTCTGGGGCCAACGTCCTGACTTTC. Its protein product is CASRKPLSGANVLTF.

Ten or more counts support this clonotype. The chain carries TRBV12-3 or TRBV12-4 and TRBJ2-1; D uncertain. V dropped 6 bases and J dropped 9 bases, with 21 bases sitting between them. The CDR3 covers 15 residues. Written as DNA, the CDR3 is TGTGCCAGCAGACCGGGTTTGACGGTTCTGGGTGAGCAGTTCTTC. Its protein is CASRPGLTVLGEQFF.

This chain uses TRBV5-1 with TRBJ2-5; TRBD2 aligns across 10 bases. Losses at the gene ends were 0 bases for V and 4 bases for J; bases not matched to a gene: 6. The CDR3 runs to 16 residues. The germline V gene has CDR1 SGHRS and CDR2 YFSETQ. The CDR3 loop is CASSLVASGGGETQYF. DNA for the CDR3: TGCGCCAGCAGCTTGGTGGCTAGCGGGGGAGGAGAGACCCAGTACTTC. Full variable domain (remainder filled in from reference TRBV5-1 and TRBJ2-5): KAGVTQTPRYLIKTRGQQVTLSCSPISGHRSVSWYQQTPGQGLQFLFEYFSETQRNKGNFPGRFSGRQFSNSRSEMNVSTLELGDSALYLCASSLVASGGGETQYFGPGTRLLVL.

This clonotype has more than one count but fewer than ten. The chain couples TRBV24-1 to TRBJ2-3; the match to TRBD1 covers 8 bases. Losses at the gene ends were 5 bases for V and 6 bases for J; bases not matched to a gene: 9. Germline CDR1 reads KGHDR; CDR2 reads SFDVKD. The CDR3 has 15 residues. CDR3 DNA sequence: TGTGCCACCAGTGCCCGAGGACAGGGAACCGATACGCAGTATTTT. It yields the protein CATSARGQGTDTQYF.

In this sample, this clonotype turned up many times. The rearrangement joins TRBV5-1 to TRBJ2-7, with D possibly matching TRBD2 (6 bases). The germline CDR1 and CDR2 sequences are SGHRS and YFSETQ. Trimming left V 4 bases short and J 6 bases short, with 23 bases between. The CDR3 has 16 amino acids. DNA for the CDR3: TGCGCCAGCAGCGACGGGGGACTCATTGAAGTAGGCGAGCAGTACTTC. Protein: CASSDGGLIEVGEQYF. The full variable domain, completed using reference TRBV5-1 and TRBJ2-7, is KAGVTQTPRYLIKTRGQQVTLSCSPISGHRSVSWYQQTPGQGLQFLFEYFSETQRNKGNFPGRFSGRQFSNSRSEMNVSTLELGDSALYLCASSDGGLIEVGEQYFGPGTRLTVT.